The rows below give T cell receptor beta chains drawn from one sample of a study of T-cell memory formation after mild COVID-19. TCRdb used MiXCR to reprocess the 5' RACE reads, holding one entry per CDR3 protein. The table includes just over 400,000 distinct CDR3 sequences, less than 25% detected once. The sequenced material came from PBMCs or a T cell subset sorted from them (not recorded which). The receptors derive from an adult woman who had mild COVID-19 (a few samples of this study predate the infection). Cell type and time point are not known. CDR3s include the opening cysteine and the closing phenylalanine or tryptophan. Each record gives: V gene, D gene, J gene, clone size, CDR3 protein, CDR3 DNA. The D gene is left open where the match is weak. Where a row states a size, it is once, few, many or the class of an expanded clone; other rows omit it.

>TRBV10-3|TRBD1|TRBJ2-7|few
CAISESNRGIYEQYF
TGTGCCATCAGTGAGTCGAACAGGGGAATCTACGAGCAGTACTTC
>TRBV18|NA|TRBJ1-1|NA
CASSSGIGSTEAFF
TGTGCCAGCTCATCAGGGATCGGGAGCACTGAAGCTTTCTTT
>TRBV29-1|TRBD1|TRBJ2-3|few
CSVGTGLSTDTQYF
TGCAGCGTGGGGACAGGGCTTAGCACAGATACGCAGTATTTT
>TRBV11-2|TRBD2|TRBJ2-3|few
CASSSLVSSGRFEDTQYF
TGTGCCAGCAGCAGCTTAGTTAGTAGCGGGAGGTTCGAAGATACGCAGTATTTT
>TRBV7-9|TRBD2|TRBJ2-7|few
CASSGTSGGLYEQYF
TGTGCCAGCAGCGGGACTAGCGGGGGATTATACGAGCAGTACTTC
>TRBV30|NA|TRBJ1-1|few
CAWRGGAVNTEAFF
TGTGCCTGGAGAGGGGGGGCTGTGAACACTGAAGCTTTCTTT
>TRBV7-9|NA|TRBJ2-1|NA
CASSFEQDSNEQFF
TGTGCCAGCAGCTTCGAACAGGACTCCAATGAGCAGTTCTTC
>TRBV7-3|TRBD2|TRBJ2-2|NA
CASSSGLAGVGTGELFF
TGTGCCAGCAGCTCGGGACTAGCGGGAGTAGGGACCGGGGAGCTGTTTTTT
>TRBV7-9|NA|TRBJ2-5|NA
CASSLGAAVQETQYF
TGTGCCAGCAGCTTAGGCGCAGCGGTTCAAGAGACCCAGTACTTC
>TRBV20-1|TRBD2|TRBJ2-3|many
CSASPGLAGGTDTQYF
TGCAGTGCTAGTCCGGGACTAGCGGGAGGCACAGATACGCAGTATTTT
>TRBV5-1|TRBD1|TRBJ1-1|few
CASSFRRTGSTEAFF
TGCGCCAGCAGCTTCCGCCGGACAGGTTCCACTGAAGCTTTCTTT
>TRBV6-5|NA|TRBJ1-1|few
CASSYYPRGAAFF
TGTGCCAGCAGTTACTACCCCCGGGGGGCGGCTTTCTTT
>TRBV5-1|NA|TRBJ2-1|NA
CASSSRRGDNEQFF
TGCGCCAGCAGCTCACGGAGGGGGGACAATGAGCAGTTCTTC
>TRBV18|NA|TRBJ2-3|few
CASSDFLGTDTQYF
TGTGCCAGCTCCGACTTTTTGGGCACAGATACGCAGTATTTT
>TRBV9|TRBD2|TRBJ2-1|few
CASSAAPGLAGKVNHEQFF
TGTGCCAGCAGCGCTGCACCGGGACTAGCGGGAAAGGTCAACCATGAGCAGTTCTTC
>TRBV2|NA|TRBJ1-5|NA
CASRGDNGQPQHF
TGTGCCAGCAGGGGGGACAACGGTCAGCCCCAGCATTTT
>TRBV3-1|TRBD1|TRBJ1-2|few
CASSHLTGGINYGYTF
TGTGCCAGCAGCCACCTGACAGGGGGGATCAACTATGGCTACACCTTC
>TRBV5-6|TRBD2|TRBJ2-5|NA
CASSGSWRGGEETQYF
TGTGCCAGCAGCGGGTCGTGGCGGGGGGGCGAGGAGACCCAGTACTTC
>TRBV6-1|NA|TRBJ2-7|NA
CASRKGLQPLYEQYF
TGTGCCAGCAGAAAAGGTTTACAACCTCTCTACGAGCAGTACTTC
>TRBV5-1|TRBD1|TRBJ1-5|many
CASSPGTGHNQPQHF
TGCGCCAGCAGCCCCGGGACAGGGCATAATCAGCCCCAGCATTTT
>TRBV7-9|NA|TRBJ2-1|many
CASSRTPHEQFF
TGTGCCAGCAGCCGGACCCCCCATGAGCAGTTCTTC
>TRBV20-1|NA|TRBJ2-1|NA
CSARLGGGDNEQFF
TGCAGTGCTAGACTGGGTGGAGGGGACAATGAGCAGTTCTTC
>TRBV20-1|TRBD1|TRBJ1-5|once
CSASTGVRQPQHF
TGCAGTGCCTCAACAGGGGTACGTCAGCCCCAGCATTTT
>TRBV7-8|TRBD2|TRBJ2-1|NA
CASSLGNSGLVYGEQFF
TGTGCCAGCAGCTTAGGGAACTCGGGACTAGTCTACGGTGAGCAGTTCTTC
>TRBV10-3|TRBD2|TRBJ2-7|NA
CAISESTSGAYEQYF
TGTGCCATCAGTGAGTCTACTAGCGGGGCCTACGAGCAGTACTTC
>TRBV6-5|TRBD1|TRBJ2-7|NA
CASRADRGSSYEQYF
TGTGCCAGCAGGGCTGACAGGGGGAGCTCCTACGAGCAGTACTTC
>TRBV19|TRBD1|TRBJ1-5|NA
CASTINRGGPQHF
TGTGCCAGTACCATCAACAGGGGAGGGCCCCAGCATTTT
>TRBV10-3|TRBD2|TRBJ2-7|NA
CAISVLLAGGSYEQYF
TGTGCCATCAGTGTATTACTAGCGGGGGGCTCCTACGAGCAGTACTTC